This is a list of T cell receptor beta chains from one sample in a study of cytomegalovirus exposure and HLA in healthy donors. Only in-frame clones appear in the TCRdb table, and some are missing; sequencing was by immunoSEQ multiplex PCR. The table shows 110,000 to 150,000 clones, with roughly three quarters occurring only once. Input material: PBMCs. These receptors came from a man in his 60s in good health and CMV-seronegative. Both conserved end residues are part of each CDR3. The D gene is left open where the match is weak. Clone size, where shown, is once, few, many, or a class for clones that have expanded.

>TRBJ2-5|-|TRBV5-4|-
TGTGCCAGCAGCTTGGAAGGGAGAGAGACCCAGTACTTC
CASSLEGRETQYF
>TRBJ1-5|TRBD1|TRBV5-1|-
TGCGCCAGCAGCTTGGGGGGACAGAGCAATCAGCCCCAGCATTTT
CASSLGGQSNQPQHF
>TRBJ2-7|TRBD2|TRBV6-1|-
TGTGCCAGCAGAGAACTAGCGGGAGGCTACGAGCAGTACTTC
CASRELAGGYEQYF
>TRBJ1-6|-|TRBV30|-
TGTGCCTGGAGTTCATTTGCGAATTCACCCCTCCACTTT
CAWSSFANSPLHF
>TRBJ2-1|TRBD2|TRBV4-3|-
TGCGCCAGCAGCCAAGAGGGCAGGACTAGCGCCAAAGGGGCCTACAATGAGCAGTTCTTC
CASSQEGRTSAKGAYNEQFF
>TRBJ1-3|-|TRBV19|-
TGTGCCAGTAGCACGGGGGGTTCTGGAAACACCATATATTTT
CASSTGGSGNTIYF
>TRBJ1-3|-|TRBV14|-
TGTGCCAGCCTCAGGCAGGGAAAGGGGTACTCTGGAAACACCATATATTTT
CASLRQGKGYSGNTIYF
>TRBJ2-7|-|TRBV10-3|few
TGTGCCATCAGTGAGCCGAATCGGGGGTCGAGGGACGAGCAGTACTTC
CAISEPNRGSRDEQYF
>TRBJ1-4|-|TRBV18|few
TGTGCCAGCTCACAGGACAGTTCAGGAGGAGAAAAACTGTTTTTT
CASSQDSSGGEKLFF
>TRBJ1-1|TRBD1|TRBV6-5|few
TGTGCCAGCTTACGCAACAGGGGAGCTACTGAAGCTTTCTTT
CASLRNRGATEAFF
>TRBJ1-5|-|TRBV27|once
TGTGCCAGCAGTTTTAACGGTCAGCCCCAGCATTTT
CASSFNGQPQHF
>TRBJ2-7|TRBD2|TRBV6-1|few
TGTGCCAGCAGTGTTGGGAGGGCCTCCTACGAGCAGTACTTC
CASSVGRASYEQYF
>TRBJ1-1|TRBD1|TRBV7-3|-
TGTGCCAGCAGCTTAAGTCCAGGGGGAGGAGGCACTGAAGCTTTCTTT
CASSLSPGGGGTEAFF
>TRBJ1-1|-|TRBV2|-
TGTGCCAGCACCCTTGACAGGAACACTGAAGCTTTCTTT
CASTLDRNTEAFF
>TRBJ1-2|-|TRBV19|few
TGTGCCAGTAGTATAGTTGGGGGGGCTCTTGGCTACACCTTC
CASSIVGGALGYTF
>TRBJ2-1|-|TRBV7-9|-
TGTGCCAGCAGCTTCGGGGGGCTAAACAATGAGCAGTTCTTC
CASSFGGLNNEQFF
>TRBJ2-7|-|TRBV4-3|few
TGCGCCAGCAGCCAAGGGACTGGGCAATCCTACGAGCAGTACTTC
CASSQGTGQSYEQYF
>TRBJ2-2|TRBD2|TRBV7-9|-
TGTGCCAGCAGTTACGGACTAGCGGGGGACACCGGGGAGCTGTTTTTT
CASSYGLAGDTGELFF
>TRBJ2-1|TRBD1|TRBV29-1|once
TGCAGCGTTGAGGGACAGAGCTCCTACAATGAGCAGTTCTTC
CSVEGQSSYNEQFF
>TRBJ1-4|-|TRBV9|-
TGTGCCAGCAGCGTACACGGGGAGGGTGAAAAACTGTTTTTT
CASSVHGEGEKLFF
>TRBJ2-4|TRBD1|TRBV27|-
TGTGCCAGCAGTTTAACATGGGGGCCGGCGTCCGCGGGACAGGTCGACATTCAGTACTTC
CASSLTWGPASAGQVDIQYF
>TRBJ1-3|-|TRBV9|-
TGTGCCAGCAGCGTGGAGGGTAACCCATCGACTGGAAACACCATATATTTT
CASSVEGNPSTGNTIYF
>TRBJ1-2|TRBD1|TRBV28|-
TGTGCCAGCAGTCTGGCCAGGGGGCTAGCTATGGGCTACACCTTC
CASSLARGLAMGYTF
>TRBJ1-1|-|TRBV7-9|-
TGTGCCAGCAGCTTAGAATTCGACAGCAAGGAAGCTTTCTTT
CASSLEFDSKEAFF
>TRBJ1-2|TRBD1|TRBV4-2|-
TGTGCCAGCAGCCAAGATGACAGGGTTGGGAACTATGGCTACACCTTC
CASSQDDRVGNYGYTF
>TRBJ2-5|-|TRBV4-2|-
TGTGCCAGCAGCCAAGATGGGCAGCAGCAAGAGACCCAGTACTTC
CASSQDGQQQETQYF
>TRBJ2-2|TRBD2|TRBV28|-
TGTGCCAGCATATCCGGGACTAGCGAGACCGGGGAGCTGTTTTTT
CASISGTSETGELFF